The rows below give T cell receptor beta chains drawn from one sample of a study of T cell responses to AZD1222 COVID-19 vaccine. Assay: immunoSEQ multiplex PCR; the TCRdb copy retains only in-frame clones and omits some. The sample lists approximately 110,000 clones; around 86% were seen once. The sequencing here drew on peripheral blood, taken on day 0 of AZD1222 vaccination. These receptors were collected from an adult in good health. The CDR3 runs from the conserved cysteine through the conserved F or W. The D gene is left open where the match is weak.

>TRBV6-5|TRBJ1-2|TRBD1|14
TGTGCCAGCACAGGACAGGGGATTAACTATGGCTACACCTTC
CASTGQGINYGYTF
>TRBV6-2/TRBV6-3|TRBJ2-1|.|12
TGTGCCAGCAACCCAACAGGCAATGAGCAGTTCTTC
CASNPTGNEQFF
>TRBV12-2|TRBJ2-6|.|18
TGTGCAAGTGCTCGTGGCCTACAGGGAATCTCTGGGGCCAACGTCCTGACTTTC
CASARGLQGISGANVLTF
>TRBV2|TRBJ2-3|TRBD2|15
TGTGCCAGCAGGGCCCCAACGGGGGGACCAGATACGCAGTATTTT
CASRAPTGGPDTQYF
>TRBV9|TRBJ1-4|.|15
TGTGCCAGCAGCGTAGGTTTACAGCCCAATGAAAAACTGTTTTTT
CASSVGLQPNEKLFF
>TRBV6-2/TRBV6-3|TRBJ1-2|.|13
TGTGCCAGCAGTTCGACAGTTAACTATGGCTACACCTTC
CASSSTVNYGYTF
>TRBV4-2|TRBJ2-5|TRBD2|18
TGTGCCAGCAGCCAAGAGGAGGGACTAGCGGGACGAAGGGAGACCCAGTACTTC
CASSQEEGLAGRRETQYF
>TRBV27|TRBJ2-7|.|16
TGTGCCAGCAGTTTAGGCCCCGGGTCCCCCTCTTACGAGCAGTACTTC
CASSLGPGSPSYEQYF
>TRBV7-8|TRBJ2-1|.|16
TGTGCCAGCAGCCTGGGGGCCCATTTCTCCTACAATGAGCAGTTCTTC
CASSLGAHFSYNEQFF
>TRBV7-9|TRBJ2-7|TRBD1|14
TGTGCCAGCAGCCCAAGGACAGGGCCCTACGAGCAGTACTTC
CASSPRTGPYEQYF
>TRBV7-9|TRBJ2-7|.|17
TGTGCCAGCAGTTCTGGGGGGCTCCGGGACGGGGACTACGAGCAGTACTTC
CASSSGGLRDGDYEQYF
>TRBV7-3|TRBJ2-1|.|16
TGTGCCAGCAGCTTGACAGAAATTGGGTCCTACAATGAGCAGTTCTTC
CASSLTEIGSYNEQFF
>TRBV18|TRBJ2-1|.|15
TGTGCCAGCTCACCAGCCGGGATAGCCTACAATGAGCAGTTCTTC
CASSPAGIAYNEQFF
>TRBV2|TRBJ2-5|TRBD1|14
TGTGCCAGCAGTAGACAGGGGAGTGGTGAGACCCAGTACTTC
CASSRQGSGETQYF
>TRBV19|TRBJ2-4|.|14
TGTGCCAGTAGTAACCCGGGTGACAAAAACATTCAGTACTTC
CASSNPGDKNIQYF
>TRBV6-6|TRBJ1-1|.|16
TGTGCCAGCAGTTACCCCGGTTTGGGGGTGAACACTGAAGCTTTCTTT
CASSYPGLGVNTEAFF